This TCR beta chain came from a study of Graves' ophthalmopathy and Graves' hyperthyroidism. The TCR beta CDR3 regions underwent amplification from RNA transcripts. RT-PCR with HTBI primers came first, then second-round multiplex PCR. TCRdb re-derived calls from the multiplex PCR reads in MiXCR, one entry per CDR3 protein. The data hold more than 1,000,000 distinct CDR3 sequences, with about 38% observed a single time. This clonotype was seen many times. Patients were left out if they had other autoimmune diseases, uncontrolled infections, pregnancy or lactation. The specimen sequenced was peripheral blood or thyroid tissue (not recorded which). The origin of this receptor is an adult man with Graves' hyperthyroidism.

The CDR3 loop is CSVGGLRGGETQYF. DNA for the CDR3: TGCAGCGTTGGGGGGTTGCGCGGAGGAGAGACCCAGTACTTC. The V gene is TRBV29-1, the J gene TRBJ2-5; perhaps D is TRBD1 or TRBD2 (5 bases each). In germline, CDR1 is SQVTM, CDR2 ANQGSEA. The ends were cut back, 4 bases at V and 4 bases at J, with 16 bases in the middle. The CDR3 is 14 amino acids.